A single sample is the source of the 9 T cell receptor beta chains below, sequenced in a study of shared clonotypes between healthy human individuals. Profiled with immunoSEQ multiplex PCR; TCRdb holds only in-frame clones, not every one. The sample records some 380,000 clones, just over 95% being singletons. Sequencing used memory CD8+ T cells sorted from blood. Regarding subset: CD45RO+ cells pooled with CCR7-negative TemRA cells. The receptors shown here come from a man aged 30-40 years in good health.

The chain links TRBV5-1 to TRBJ2-1; 8 bases match TRBD2. CDR1 is SGHRS, CDR2 YFSETQ, per germline. The CDR3 has 14 residues. After removal of 2 bases from V and 2 bases from J, the junction contained 0 bases not matched to a gene. CDR3 amino acids: CASSLAGAYNEQFF. In nucleotides, the CDR3 is TGCGCCAGCAGCTTAGCGGGAGCCTACAATGAGCAGTTCTTC. The variable domain in full, with the rest retrieved from reference TRBV5-1 and TRBJ2-1, is KAGVTQTPRYLIKTRGQQVTLSCSPISGHRSVSWYQQTPGQGLQFLFEYFSETQRNKGNFPGRFSGRQFSNSRSEMNVSTLELGDSALYLCASSLAGAYNEQFFGPGTRLTVL.

The chain joins TRBV12-5 to TRBJ1-1; tentatively, D is TRBD1 (6 bases). CDR1 and CDR2 from the germline V gene are LGHNT and FRNRAP. V was pared by 0 bases and J by 3 bases, with 14 bases between. The CDR3 has 16 amino acids. The CDR3 DNA reads TGTGCTAGTGGTTTGGTACTTCCGGGGGCCCACACTGAAGCTTTCTTT. Amino acid sequence: CASGLVLPGAHTEAFF.

This clone appeared a single time. The genes are TRBV5-6 and TRBJ2-3; 8 nucleotides agree with TRBD2. The trim removed 2 bases at V and 4 bases at J, leaving 12 bases unmatched. CDR3 length equals 17 residues. Germline V lookup: CDR1 SGHDT, CDR2 YYEEEE. Here the CDR3 reads CASSFAEGLATADTQYF. The CDR3 bases are TGTGCCAGCAGCTTCGCGGAAGGACTAGCAACGGCAGATACGCAGTATTTT.

The J gene is TRBJ2-6, the V gene TRBV2; TRBD2 is a possible D gene (5 bases). The CDR3 runs 13 residues. V was shortened by 3 bases and J by 9 bases, with 9 bases between the two germline ends. Germline V gives CDR1 SNHLY, CDR2 FYNNEI. In DNA, the CDR3 is TGTGCCAGCAGTGACGCGGGTGTCAACGTCCTGACTTTC. It specifies CASSDAGVNVLTF. Based on the CDR3 plus reference TRBV2 and TRBJ2-6, the full variable domain is EPEVTQTPSHQVTQMGQEVILRCVPISNHLYFYWYRQILGQKVEFLVSFYNNEISEKSEIFDDQFSVERPDGSNFTLKIRSTKLEDSAMYFCASSDAGVNVLTFGAGSRLTVL.

The CDR3 reads CASSEAGGQPQHF. For the CDR3, the DNA is TGTGCCAGCAGTGAAGCAGGGGGTCAGCCCCAGCATTTT. The chain combines TRBV2 with TRBJ1-5; D perhaps matches TRBD1 (6 bases). The CDR3 runs to 13 residues. Between the trimmed V and J ends, which lost 0 bases and 6 bases, there was a span of 6 bases. From germline, CDR1 is SNHLY and CDR2 FYNNEI.

The chain uses TRBV18 and TRBJ2-3; 10 nucleotides match TRBD2. From germline, CDR1 is KGHSH and CDR2 LQKENI. This CDR3 is 17 amino acids long. With 0 bases clipped from V and 3 bases from J, the junction kept 6 bases outside the gene matches. CDR3: CASSPPSSGRKTDTQYF. CDR3 coding DNA: TGTGCCAGCTCACCACCGTCTAGCGGGAGAAAGACAGATACGCAGTATTTT. The variable domain in full, with the rest retrieved from reference TRBV18 and TRBJ2-3, is NAGVMQNPRHLVRRRGQEARLRCSPMKGHSHVYWYRQLPEEGLKFMVYLQKENIIDESGMPKERFSAEFPKEGPSILRIQQVVRGDSAAYFCASSPPSSGRKTDTQYFGPGTRLTVL.

The chain joins TRBV6-1 to TRBJ2-1; tentative D call: TRBD2 (6 bases). V was trimmed by 11 bases and J by 4 bases, leaving 21 bases between them. This CDR3 region has 15 residues. Germline V gives CDR1 MNHNS, CDR2 SASEGT. CDR3 region: CAGSSTGDPYNEQFF. The CDR3 DNA reads TGTGCCGGGTCCTCAACGGGAGACCCATACAATGAGCAGTTCTTC.

The rearrangement uses TRBV19 and TRBJ1-1; D is undetermined. CDR1 LNHDA and CDR2 SQIVND come from the germline V gene (reference sequence). The V end lost 5 bases, the J end lost 7 bases, and 11 bases lay between the germline ends. CDR3 length: 12 amino acids. CDR3 sequence (DNA): TGTGCCAGTAGTTACCCAACTTTTGAAGCTTTCTTT. Its translation: CASSYPTFEAFF.

V is TRBV27 and J is TRBJ1-6; TRBD1 is a possible D gene (5 bases). With 3 bases removed from V and 4 bases from J, the gap between germline ends came to 16 bases. In germline, CDR1 is MNHEY, CDR2 SMNVEV (reference sequence). The CDR3 runs 17 residues. The CDR3 bases are TGTGCCAGCAGTTTTGTGGGAGCCGGGGGGTATAATTCACCCCTCCACTTT. This encodes CASSFVGAGGYNSPLHF.